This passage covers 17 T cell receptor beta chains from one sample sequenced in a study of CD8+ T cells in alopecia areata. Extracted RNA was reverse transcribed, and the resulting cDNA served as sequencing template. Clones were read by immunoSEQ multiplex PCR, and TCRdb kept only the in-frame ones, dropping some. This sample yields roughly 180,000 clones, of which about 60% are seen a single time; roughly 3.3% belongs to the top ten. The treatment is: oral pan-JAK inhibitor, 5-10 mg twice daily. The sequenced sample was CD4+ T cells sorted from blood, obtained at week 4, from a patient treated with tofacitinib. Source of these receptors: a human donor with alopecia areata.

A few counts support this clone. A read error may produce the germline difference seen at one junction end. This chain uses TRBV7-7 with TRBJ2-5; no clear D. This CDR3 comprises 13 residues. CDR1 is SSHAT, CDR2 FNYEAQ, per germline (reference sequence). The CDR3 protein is CASSPRLGETQYF. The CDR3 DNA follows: TGTGCTAGCAGCCCAAGGTTGGGAGAGACCCAGTACTTC. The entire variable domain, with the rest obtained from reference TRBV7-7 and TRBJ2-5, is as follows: GAGVSQSPRYKVTKRGQDVTLRCDPISSHATLYWYQQALGQGPEFLTYFNYEAQPDKSGLPSDRFSAERPEGSISTLTIQRTEQRDSAMYRCASSPRLGETQYFGPGTRLLVL.

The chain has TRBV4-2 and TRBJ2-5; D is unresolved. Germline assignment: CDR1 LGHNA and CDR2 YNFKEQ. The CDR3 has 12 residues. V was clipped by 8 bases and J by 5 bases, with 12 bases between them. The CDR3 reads CASGEVGETQYF. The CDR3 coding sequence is TGTGCCAGCGGAGAAGTAGGGGAGACCCAGTACTTC.

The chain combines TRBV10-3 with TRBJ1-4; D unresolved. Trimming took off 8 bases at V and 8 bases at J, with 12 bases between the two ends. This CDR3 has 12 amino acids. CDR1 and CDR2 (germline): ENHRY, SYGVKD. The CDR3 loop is CAIGKGTEKLFF. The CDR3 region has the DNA TGTGCCATCGGAAAGGGAACAGAAAAACTGTTTTTT.

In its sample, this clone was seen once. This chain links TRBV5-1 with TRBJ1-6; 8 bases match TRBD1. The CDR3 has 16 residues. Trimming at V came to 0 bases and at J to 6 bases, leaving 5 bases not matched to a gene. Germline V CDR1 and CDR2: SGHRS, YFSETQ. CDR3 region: CASSLDQTGANSPLHF. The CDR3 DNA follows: TGCGCCAGCAGCTTGGACCAGACAGGGGCTAATTCACCCCTCCACTTT.

This CDR3 reads CASSQDRDYGSASQYF. The CDR3 DNA sequence: TGCGCCAGCAGCCAAGATCGGGACTACGGGTCGGCGTCCCAGTACTTC. This sequence joins TRBV4-1 and TRBJ2-5; the match to TRBD2 covers 7 bases. The CDR3 totals 16 residues. CDR1 is MGHRA, CDR2 YSYEKL, per germline. The ends lost 0 bases at V and 9 bases at J; junction bases unmatched: 13.

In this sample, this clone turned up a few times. CDR3 residues: CASSQRLRTDTQYF. The CDR3 bases are TGCGCCAGCAGCCAGCGGCTACGCACAGATACGCAGTATTTT. The V gene is TRBV4-1, the J gene TRBJ2-3, with unresolved D. V was clipped by 3 bases and J by 1 base, with 8 bases between them. CDR1 is MGHRA and CDR2 is YSYEKL in the germline V gene. The CDR3 has 14 residues.

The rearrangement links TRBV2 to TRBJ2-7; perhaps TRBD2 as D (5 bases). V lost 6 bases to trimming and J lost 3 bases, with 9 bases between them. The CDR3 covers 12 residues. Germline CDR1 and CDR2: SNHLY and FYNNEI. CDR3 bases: TGTGCCAGCAGCCTGGACTTCTACGAGCAGTACTTC. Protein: CASSLDFYEQYF.

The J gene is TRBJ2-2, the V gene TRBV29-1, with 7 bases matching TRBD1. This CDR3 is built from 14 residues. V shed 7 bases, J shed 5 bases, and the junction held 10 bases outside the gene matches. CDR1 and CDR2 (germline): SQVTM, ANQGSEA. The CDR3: CSGRQGQGTGELFF. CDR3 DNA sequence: TGCAGCGGCCGACAGGGCCAAGGAACCGGGGAGCTGTTTTTT.

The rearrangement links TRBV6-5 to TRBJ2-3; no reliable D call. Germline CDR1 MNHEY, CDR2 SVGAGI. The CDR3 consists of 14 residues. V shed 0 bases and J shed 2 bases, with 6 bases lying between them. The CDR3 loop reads CASSYSTYTDTQYF. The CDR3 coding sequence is TGTGCCAGCAGTTACTCGACCTACACAGATACGCAGTATTTT.

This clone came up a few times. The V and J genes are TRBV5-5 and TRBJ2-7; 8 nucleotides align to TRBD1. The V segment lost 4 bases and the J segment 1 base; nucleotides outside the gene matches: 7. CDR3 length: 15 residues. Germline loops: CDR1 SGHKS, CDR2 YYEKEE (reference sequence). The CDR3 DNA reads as TGTGCCAGCAGCCTAAGACAGGGGCGGTCCTACGAGCAGTACTTC. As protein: CASSLRQGRSYEQYF.

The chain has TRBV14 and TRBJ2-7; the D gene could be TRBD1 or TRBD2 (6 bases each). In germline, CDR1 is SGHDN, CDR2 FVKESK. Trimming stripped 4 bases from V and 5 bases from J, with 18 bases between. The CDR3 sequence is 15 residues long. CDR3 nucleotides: TGTGCCAGCAGCCCCTATCTACTGGGGGGCGACGAGCAGTACTTC. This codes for CASSPYLLGGDEQYF.

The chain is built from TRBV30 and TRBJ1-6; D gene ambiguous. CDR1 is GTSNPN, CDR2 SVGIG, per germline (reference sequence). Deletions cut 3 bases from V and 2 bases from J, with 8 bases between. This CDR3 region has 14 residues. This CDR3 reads CAWSWATYNSPLHF. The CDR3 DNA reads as TGTGCCTGGAGCTGGGCGACCTATAATTCACCCCTCCACTTT.

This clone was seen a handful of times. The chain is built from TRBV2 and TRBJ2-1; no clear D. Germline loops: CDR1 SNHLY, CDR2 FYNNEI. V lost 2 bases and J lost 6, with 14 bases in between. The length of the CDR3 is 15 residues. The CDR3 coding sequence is TGTGCCAGCAGTGAAACATACGGGCGTTTCAATGAGCAGTTCTTC. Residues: CASSETYGRFNEQFF.

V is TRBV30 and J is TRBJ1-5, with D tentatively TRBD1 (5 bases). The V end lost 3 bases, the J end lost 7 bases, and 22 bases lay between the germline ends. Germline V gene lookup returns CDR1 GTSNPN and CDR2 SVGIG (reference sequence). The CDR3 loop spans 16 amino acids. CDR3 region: CAWRGMGEGNEQPQHF. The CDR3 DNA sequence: TGTGCCTGGAGGGGCATGGGTGAGGGGAACGAACAGCCCCAGCATTTT.

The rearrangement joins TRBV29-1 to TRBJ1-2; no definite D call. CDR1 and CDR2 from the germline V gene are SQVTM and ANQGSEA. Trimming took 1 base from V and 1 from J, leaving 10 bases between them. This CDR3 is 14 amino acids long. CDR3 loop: CSVEGTLINYGYTF. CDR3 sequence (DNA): TGCAGCGTTGAAGGAACCTTGATTAACTATGGCTACACCTTC.

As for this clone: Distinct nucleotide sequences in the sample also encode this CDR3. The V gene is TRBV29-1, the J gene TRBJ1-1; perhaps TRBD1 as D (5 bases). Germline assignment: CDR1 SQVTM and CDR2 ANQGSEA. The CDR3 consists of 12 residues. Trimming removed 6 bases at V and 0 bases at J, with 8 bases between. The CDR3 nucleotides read TGCAGCGTCCAGGGTATGAACACTGAAGCTTTCTTT. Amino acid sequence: CSVQGMNTEAFF.

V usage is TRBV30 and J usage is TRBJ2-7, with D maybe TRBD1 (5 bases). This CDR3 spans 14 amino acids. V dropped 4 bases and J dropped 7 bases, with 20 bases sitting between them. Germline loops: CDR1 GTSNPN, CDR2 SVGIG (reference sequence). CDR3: CAWTPSRGVWEQYF. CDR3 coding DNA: TGTGCCTGGACTCCCAGTAGGGGTGTCTGGGAGCAGTACTTC.